A selection of T cell receptor beta chains follows, all from one sample in a study of cytomegalovirus exposure and HLA in healthy donors. The protocol was immunoSEQ multiplex PCR, while the TCRdb copy is restricted to in-frame clones and leaves out a portion. The sample consists of some 80,000 clones, roughly 79% of them appearing once. Sequencing used PBMCs. These receptors originate from a man between 18 and 29 years old in good health and CMV-seropositive. CDR3s include the opening cysteine and the closing phenylalanine or tryptophan. Each record gives: J gene, V gene, clone size, D gene, CDR3 DNA, CDR3 protein. A D gene is named only where the DNA matches it firmly. Expanded clones are given a class, and other clones once, few, many or no size at all.

TRBJ1-2,TRBV7-2,.,.,TGTGCCAGCAGCTTAATGGGGGCCCCGCAGGGCAGGGGCTACACCTTC,CASSLMGAPQGRGYTF
TRBJ2-7,TRBV6-5,.,TRBD2,TGTGCCAGCAGTTACGGGCTAGCGGGCTACGAGCAGTACTTC,CASSYGLAGYEQYF
TRBJ2-7,TRBV27,.,.,TGTGCCAGCCGAGGGCAGTTCTCCTACGAGCAGTACTTC,CASRGQFSYEQYF
TRBJ2-3,TRBV10-3,.,TRBD1,TGTGCCATCACCTCCCCCGGGACAGGGGCCGTAGATACGCAGTATTTT,CAITSPGTGAVDTQYF
TRBJ2-7,TRBV27,.,TRBD2,TGTGCCAGCACTCCGGGACTAGCTTCCCACGAGCAGTACTTC,CASTPGLASHEQYF
TRBJ2-4,TRBV4-1,.,TRBD1,TGCGCCAGCAGCCATCTGACAGGGGCCAAAAACATTCAGTACTTC,CASSHLTGAKNIQYF
TRBJ2-7,TRBV4-1,.,.,TGCGCCAGCAGCGGGGCAATCCCCTACGAGCAGTACTTC,CASSGAIPYEQYF
TRBJ2-7,TRBV4-1,.,TRBD2,TGCGCCAGCAGCCCAGGTGGGACTAACGACTACGAGCAGTACTTC,CASSPGGTNDYEQYF
TRBJ1-2,TRBV7-8,.,TRBD1,TGTGCCAGCAGCTTAGGGACAGGGGGCGGCTATGGCTACACCTTC,CASSLGTGGGYGYTF
TRBJ1-2,TRBV19,.,.,TGTGCCAGTAGTATCCGTTGGACAGACGGATACTATGGCTACACCTTC,CASSIRWTDGYYGYTF
TRBJ1-2,TRBV5-1,.,TRBD1,TGCGCCAGCAGCTCCACGACAGGGGGGAATGGCTACACCTTC,CASSSTTGGNGYTF
TRBJ2-5,TRBV2,once,TRBD1,TGTGCCAGCAGGAACGGACAGGGAGAGACCCAGTACTTC,CASRNGQGETQYF
TRBJ2-7,TRBV10-2,.,TRBD2,TGCGCCAGCAGTGAGTCCCAGCGGGAAAACTACGAGCAGTACTTC,CASSESQRENYEQYF
TRBJ2-2,TRBV9,few,.,TGTGCCAGCAGCGGACAGGGCGGGGACACCGGGGAGCTGTTTTTT,CASSGQGGDTGELFF
TRBJ1-5,TRBV10-3,.,TRBD1,TGTGCCATCAGTCCAGGACAGGGCAACAATCAGCCCCAGCATTTT,CAISPGQGNNQPQHF
TRBJ1-5,TRBV28,.,.,TGTGCCAGCAGCAGGGATAGCAATCAGCCCCAGCATTTT,CASSRDSNQPQHF
TRBJ2-5,TRBV7-9,.,.,TGTGCCAGCAGCTTCGCGACAGGAAGGCAAGAGACCCAGTACTTC,CASSFATGRQETQYF
TRBJ2-7,TRBV11-2,.,TRBD2,TGTGCCAGCAGCTTAGGGGAACTAGCGGGAGGGAACTACGAGCAGTACTTC,CASSLGELAGGNYEQYF
TRBJ1-1,TRBV4-1,few,.,TGCGCCAGCAGCCAAGAAGAGACAGACATGAACACTGAAGCTTTCTTT,CASSQEETDMNTEAFF
TRBJ2-1,TRBV6-6,.,.,TGTGCCAGCATTAGCGGCTACAATGAGCAGTTCTTC,CASISGYNEQFF
TRBJ1-4,TRBV5-8,few,TRBD1,TGTGCCAGCAGCTTGACAGGGGTTGAAAAACTGTTTTTT,CASSLTGVEKLFF
TRBJ1-5,TRBV6-1,.,TRBD1,TGTGCCAGCAGTGGGTACCCGGGACAGAACAATCAGCCCCAGCATTTT,CASSGYPGQNNQPQHF
TRBJ2-1,TRBV28,.,TRBD2,TGTGCCAGCAGTTTTAGGTGGAGCGGGAGGGCCGGATACAATGAGCAGTTCTTC,CASSFRWSGRAGYNEQFF
TRBJ1-1,TRBV5-1,.,.,TGCGCCAGCAGCTTGCAGCGAATAAACACTGAAGCTTTCTTT,CASSLQRINTEAFF
TRBJ1-2,TRBV7-9,.,TRBD1,TGTGCCAGCAGCTTCAAGGGGGCGGCTGGCTACACCTTC,CASSFKGAAGYTF
TRBJ1-1,TRBV11-2,few,.,TGTGCCAGCAGCGTCAGGGGAGGGGACACTGAAGCTTTCTTT,CASSVRGGDTEAFF
TRBJ2-2,TRBV7-7,.,.,TGTGCTAGCACCGACTCGAACGGGGAGCTGTTTTTT,CASTDSNGELFF
TRBJ1-1,TRBV15,.,.,TGTGCCACCAGCAGAGATCGGCCCTGGCGGGTTGGAGCTTTCTTT,CATSRDRPWRVGAFF
TRBJ2-2,TRBV6-1,.,.,TGTGCCAGCAGTGAACAGGGGATAGCCGGGGAGCTGTTTTTT,CASSEQGIAGELFF
TRBJ1-5,TRBV5-6,once,.,TGTGCCAGCAGCTTGTGGGGACCAGGGGATAATCAGCCCCAGCATTTT,CASSLWGPGDNQPQHF
TRBJ2-7,TRBV6-6,.,TRBD1,TGTGCCAGCAGCCTCTCTTCCGGGACAGGGGAGTACGAGCAGTACTTC,CASSLSSGTGEYEQYF
TRBJ1-4,TRBV5-4,.,TRBD1,TGTGCCAGCAGCACCCGGGACAGGGTTAATGAAAAACTGTTTTTT,CASSTRDRVNEKLFF
TRBJ1-5,TRBV2,.,TRBD1,TGTGCCAGCAGTCTCCAGGGGGCCAATCAGCCCCAGCATTTT,CASSLQGANQPQHF
TRBJ2-5,TRBV28,.,.,TGTGCCAGCAGTTTATGGGGCTCAGGAAGGACCCAGTACTTC,CASSLWGSGRTQYF
TRBJ2-5,TRBV5-1,.,TRBD2,TGCGCCAGCAGCTCGACTAGCGGAAAAGAGACCCAGTACTTC,CASSSTSGKETQYF
TRBJ2-5,TRBV16,.,.,TGTGCCAGCAGCCAAATTCCGGGGGAGACCCAGTACTTC,CASSQIPGETQYF
TRBJ1-1,TRBV6-1,few,.,TGTGCCAGCAAAGATCTGTTCGGTGCGACTGAAGCTTTCTTT,CASKDLFGATEAFF
TRBJ1-1,TRBV7-3,few,.,TGTGCCAGCAGCCCGGGACACGCGAACACTGAAGCTTTCTTT,CASSPGHANTEAFF
TRBJ2-3,TRBV2,once,TRBD2,TGTGCCAGCAGGAACCGGGGTGGACTAGCGGGGGAGACAGATACGCAGTATTTT,CASRNRGGLAGETDTQYF
TRBJ1-5,TRBV23-1,.,.,TGCGCCAGCAGTCAGGGGACAAATAGCAATCAGCCCCAGCATTTT,CASSQGTNSNQPQHF
TRBJ1-5,TRBV19,once,.,TGTGCCAGTAGTATAGGAGGTAGGCCCCAGCATTTT,CASSIGGRPQHF
TRBJ2-7,TRBV28,.,.,TGTGCCAGCAGACCTTTCACGACAGCGCGGAAAACTCCCTACGAGCAGTACTTC,CASRPFTTARKTPYEQYF
TRBJ2-7,TRBV5-6,.,.,TGTGCCAGCAGCTTGGGGGGCTCGCGTACCTTCCCCTTC,CASSLGGSRTFPF
TRBJ2-5,TRBV4-2,few,TRBD2,TGTGCCAGCAGCGCCCATCTAGCGGGAGTGGAGACCCAGTACTTC,CASSAHLAGVETQYF
TRBJ2-1,TRBV4-2,.,.,TGTGCCAGCAGCCAAGGGAGGGATCGCTCCTACAATGAGCAGTTCTTC,CASSQGRDRSYNEQFF
TRBJ2-2,TRBV9,.,.,TGTGCCAGCAGCGTAGACTTTAACACCGGGGAGCTGTTTTTT,CASSVDFNTGELFF
TRBJ2-7,TRBV4-2,few,TRBD2,TGTGCCAGCAGCCAAACTAGCGGGGGCTCCTACGAGCAGTACTTC,CASSQTSGGSYEQYF
TRBJ1-2,TRBV5-1,.,.,TGCGCCAGCAGCTTGGAAGCGGTTGGCTACACCTTC,CASSLEAVGYTF
TRBJ2-7,TRBV6-5,.,.,TGTGCCAGCAGTTACTCGTACGGAGCCTACGAGCAGTACTTC,CASSYSYGAYEQYF
TRBJ1-1,TRBV10-1,.,.,TGCGCCAGCACCCGCGGATCGAACACTGAAGCTTTCTTT,CASTRGSNTEAFF
TRBJ1-4,TRBV5-4,.,.,TGTGCCAGCAGCTTGGCGCCGCAGGGAGGCGAAAAACTGTTTTTT,CASSLAPQGGEKLFF
TRBJ2-1,TRBV13,.,.,TGTGCCAGCAGCGTCTCCTCGGTCTTGCCTGACAATGAGCAGTTCTTC,CASSVSSVLPDNEQFF
TRBJ1-2,TRBV4-1,.,TRBD1,TGCGCCAGCAGCGGTCGGGACAGGGGAAACTATGGCTACACCTTC,CASSGRDRGNYGYTF